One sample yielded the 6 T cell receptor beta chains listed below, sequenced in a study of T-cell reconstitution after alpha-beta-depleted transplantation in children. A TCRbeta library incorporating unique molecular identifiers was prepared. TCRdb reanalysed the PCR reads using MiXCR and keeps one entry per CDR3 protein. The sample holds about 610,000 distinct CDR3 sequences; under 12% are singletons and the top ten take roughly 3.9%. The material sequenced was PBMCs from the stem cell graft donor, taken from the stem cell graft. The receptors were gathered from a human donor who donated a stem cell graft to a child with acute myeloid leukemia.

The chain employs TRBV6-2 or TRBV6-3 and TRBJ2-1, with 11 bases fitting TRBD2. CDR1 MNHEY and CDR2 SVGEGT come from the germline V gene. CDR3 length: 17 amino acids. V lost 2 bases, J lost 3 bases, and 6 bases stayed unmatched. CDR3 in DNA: TGTGCCAGCAGTTACACACGTGGACTAGCGGGCTACAATGAGCAGTTCTTC. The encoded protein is CASSYTRGLAGYNEQFF.

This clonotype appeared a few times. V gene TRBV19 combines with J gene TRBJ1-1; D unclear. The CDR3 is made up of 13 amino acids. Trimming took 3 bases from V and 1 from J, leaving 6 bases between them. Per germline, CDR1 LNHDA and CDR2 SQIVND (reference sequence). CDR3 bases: TGTGCCAGTAGTATGATATCGAACACTGAAGCTTTCTTT. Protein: CASSMISNTEAFF.

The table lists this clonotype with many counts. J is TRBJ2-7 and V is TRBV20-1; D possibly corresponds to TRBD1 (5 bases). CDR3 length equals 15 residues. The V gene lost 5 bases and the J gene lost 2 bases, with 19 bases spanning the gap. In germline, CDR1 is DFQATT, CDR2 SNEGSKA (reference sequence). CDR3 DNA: TGCAGTGCTCCTACGGCAAGGGGTGCGACCTACGAGCAGTACTTC. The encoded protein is CSAPTARGATYEQYF.

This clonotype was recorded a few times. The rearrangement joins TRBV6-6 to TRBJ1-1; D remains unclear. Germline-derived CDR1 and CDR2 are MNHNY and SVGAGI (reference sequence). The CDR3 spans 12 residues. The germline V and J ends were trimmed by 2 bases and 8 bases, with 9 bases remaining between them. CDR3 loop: CASSYPKGEAFF. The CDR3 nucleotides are TGTGCCAGCAGTTACCCTAAGGGAGAAGCTTTCTTT.

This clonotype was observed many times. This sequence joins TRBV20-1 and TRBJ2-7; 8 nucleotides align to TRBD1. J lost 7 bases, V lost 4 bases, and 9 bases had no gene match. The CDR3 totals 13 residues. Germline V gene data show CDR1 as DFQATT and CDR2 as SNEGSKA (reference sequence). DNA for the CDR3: TGCAGTGCTACCCTCCGGGACAGGTGGGAGCAGTACTTC. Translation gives CSATLRDRWEQYF.

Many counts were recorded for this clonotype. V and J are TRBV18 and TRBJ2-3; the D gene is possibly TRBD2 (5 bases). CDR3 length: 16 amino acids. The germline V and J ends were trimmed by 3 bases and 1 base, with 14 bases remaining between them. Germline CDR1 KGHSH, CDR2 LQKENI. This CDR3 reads CASSPQIEGGTDTQYF. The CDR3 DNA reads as TGTGCCAGCTCACCCCAAATCGAGGGTGGCACAGATACGCAGTATTTT. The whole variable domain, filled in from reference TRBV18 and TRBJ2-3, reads NAGVMQNPRHLVRRRGQEARLRCSPMKGHSHVYWYRQLPEEGLKFMVYLQKENIIDESGMPKERFSAEFPKEGPSILRIQQVVRGDSAAYFCASSPQIEGGTDTQYFGPGTRLTVL.